This T cell receptor beta chain appears in the sequencing data of a study of T cell responses to AZD1222 COVID-19 vaccine. Study-wide points: Compared with day 0, the breadth and depth of the Spike-specific TCR repertoire rose significantly after two doses of AZD1222. At 160-218 and 743-854, vaccine-associated CD4 TCRs were dominant, and they spanned spike.

For this clone: Its antigen is not identified.

The method was immunoSEQ multiplex PCR; TCRdb's version includes in-frame clones alone and lacks a portion of them. Here the sample spans approximately 150,000 clones, less than 95% being singletons. Sequences were derived from peripheral blood, sampled 28 days after the second dose of the MenACWY control vaccine. This TCR was sampled from an adult who received the MenACWY meningococcal vaccine as a control.

In DNA, the CDR3 is TGTGCCAGCAGACAGGGGGCGGCTGGAAACACCATATATTTT. It is translated as CASRQGAAGNTIYF. This chain links TRBV6-6 with TRBJ1-3; 9 bases map to TRBD1. With 6 bases clipped from V and 2 bases from J, the junction kept 2 bases outside the gene matches. The CDR3 has 14 residues. From germline, CDR1 is MNHNY and CDR2 SVGAGI (reference sequence).